The 5 T cell receptor beta chains reported below all come from one sample, sequenced in a study of cytomegalovirus exposure and HLA in healthy donors. In the PCR, 60 Vbeta and 13 Jbeta primers were used. The assay was immunoSEQ multiplex PCR, and TCRdb's table has in-frame clones only and misses some. The profile shows around 120,000 clones, roughly 80% of them singletons. Sequenced: PBMCs. Receptor source: a woman aged 35 to 49 in good health and CMV-seronegative.

This chain joins TRBV30 and TRBJ2-7; 7 bases align to TRBD1. Per germline, CDR1 GTSNPN and CDR2 SVGIG (reference sequence). The ends lost 1 base at V and 9 bases at J; junction bases unmatched: 12. The CDR3 covers 14 residues. The CDR3 is CAWSDRGLATGQYF. The CDR3 DNA reads TGTGCCTGGAGTGACAGGGGCCTAGCCACGGGGCAGTACTTC.

The chain has TRBV6-1 and TRBJ2-7; 10 bases match TRBD2. With 4 bases clipped from V and 5 bases from J, the junction kept 8 bases outside the gene matches. Germline V gene data show CDR1 as MNHNS and CDR2 as SASEGT. CDR3 length equals 15 residues. The CDR3: CASSGEAGGPHEQYF. For the CDR3, the DNA is TGTGCCAGCAGTGGTGAAGCGGGAGGGCCCCACGAGCAGTACTTC.

The genes are TRBV6-1 and TRBJ2-3; D remains ambiguous. The ends were cut back, 6 bases at V and 6 bases at J, with 13 bases in the middle. This CDR3 contains 13 residues. The V gene's germline CDR1 is MNHNS and CDR2 SASEGT. In DNA, the CDR3 is TGTGCCAGCAGCCTAGAAGTGAGGGATACGCAGTATTTT. Translating gives CASSLEVRDTQYF.

The chain carries TRBV18 and TRBJ2-1; 7 nucleotides match TRBD2. With V trimmed by 2 bases and J by 5 bases, 12 bases remained unmatched. CDR3 length equals 17 residues. Germline CDR1 KGHSH, CDR2 LQKENI. CDR3 protein: CASSPTVYSGYNNEQFF. CDR3 sequence (DNA): TGTGCCAGCTCACCAACGGTTTATAGCGGGTATAACAATGAGCAGTTCTTC.

This clone was picked up a small number of times. This chain links TRBV4-2 with TRBJ2-1; a weak D match, TRBD2 (6 bases). Trimming removed 0 bases at V and 5 bases at J, with 17 bases between. The CDR3 has 17 amino acids. Germline V gene sequence: CDR1 LGHNA, CDR2 YNFKEQ. CDR3 residues: CASSQDTLALWDNEQFF. CDR3 bases: TGTGCCAGCAGCCAAGATACCCTAGCGCTATGGGACAATGAGCAGTTCTTC.